The 7 T cell receptor beta chains below come from one sample, sequenced in a study of radiotherapy plus CTLA-4 blockade in lung cancer. Using immunoSEQ multiplex PCR, the repertoire was profiled, and TCRdb retains in-frame clones only, with some absent. The sample includes tens of thousands of clones, about 88% of them seen just once. Specimen: peripheral blood, collected from a patient treated with radiotherapy plus ipilimumab. All receptors derive from a human donor with non-small cell lung cancer whose response to radiotherapy plus ipilimumab could not be evaluated.

The genes are TRBV11-3 and TRBJ2-2, with D hard to call. The CDR3 contains 13 residues. In germline, CDR1 is SGHNT, CDR2 YENEEA. V was pared by 4 bases and J by 7 bases, with 10 bases between. The CDR3, as DNA: TGTGCCAGCAGCTCCTATTATGGCGGGGAGCTGTTTTTT. Its translation: CASSSYYGGELFF.

The chain joins TRBV18 to TRBJ1-2; TRBD1 is a possible D gene (5 bases). The germline V gene encodes CDR1 KGHSH and CDR2 LQKENI. The CDR3 sequence is 14 residues long. The V gene lost 6 bases and the J gene lost 1 base, with 12 bases spanning the gap. CDR3 DNA: TGTGCCAGCTCGCCTGACAGCATTAACTATGGCTACACCTTC. It encodes CASSPDSINYGYTF.

The chain links TRBV7-8 to TRBJ2-7; 7 nucleotides line up with TRBD2. Germline assignment: CDR1 SGHVS and CDR2 FQNEAQ. V gave up 5 bases and J gave up 3 bases; unmatched junction bases: 10. The CDR3 contains 15 residues. CDR3 sequence: CASSVAPSGNYEQYF. In nucleotides, the CDR3 is TGTGCCAGCAGCGTTGCCCCGAGCGGGAACTACGAGCAGTACTTC. Full variable domain (missing parts from reference TRBV7-8 and TRBJ2-7): GAGVSQSPRYKVAKRGQDVALRCDPISGHVSLFWYQQALGQGPEFLTYFQNEAQLDKSGLPSDRFFAERPEGSVSTLKIQRTQQEDSAVYLCASSVAPSGNYEQYFGPGTRLTVT.

The chain joins TRBV6-1 to TRBJ1-5, with 8 bases matching TRBD1. There are 14 residues in the CDR3. Losses at the gene ends were 6 bases for V and 4 bases for J; bases not matched to a gene: 5. Per the germline V gene, CDR1 is MNHNS and CDR2 is SASEGT. CDR3 residues: CASSRTGLNQPQHF. The DNA for the CDR3 is TGTGCCAGCAGCAGGACAGGGTTAAATCAGCCCCAGCATTTT.

The CDR3 DNA reads as TGTGCCAGCTCACCACCGACAGACAATGAGCAGTTCTTC. This encodes CASSPPTDNEQFF. The V and J genes are TRBV18 and TRBJ2-1; D is possibly TRBD1 (5 bases). This CDR3 region has 13 residues. Germline-derived CDR1 and CDR2 are KGHSH and LQKENI. V gave up 0 bases and J gave up 5 bases, with 5 bases separating them.

The chain has TRBV7-2 and TRBJ2-1, with 11 bases lining up with TRBD1. The CDR3 totals 18 residues. With 5 bases clipped from V and 0 bases from J, the junction kept 9 bases outside the gene matches. In germline, CDR1 is SGHTA, CDR2 FQGNSA. This CDR3 reads CASSRGTGGGSSYNEQFF. The CDR3 DNA reads TGTGCCAGCAGCCGAGGGACAGGGGGGGGGAGCTCCTACAATGAGCAGTTCTTC.

The V gene is TRBV19, the J gene TRBJ1-1; D is perhaps TRBD1 (5 bases). Per germline, CDR1 LNHDA and CDR2 SQIVND (reference sequence). The ends were cut back, 3 bases at V and 2 bases at J, with 7 bases in the middle. The CDR3 sequence is 13 residues long. CDR3 DNA sequence: TGTGCCAGTAGTATGACAGCAAACACTGAAGCTTTCTTT. Protein sequence: CASSMTANTEAFF.